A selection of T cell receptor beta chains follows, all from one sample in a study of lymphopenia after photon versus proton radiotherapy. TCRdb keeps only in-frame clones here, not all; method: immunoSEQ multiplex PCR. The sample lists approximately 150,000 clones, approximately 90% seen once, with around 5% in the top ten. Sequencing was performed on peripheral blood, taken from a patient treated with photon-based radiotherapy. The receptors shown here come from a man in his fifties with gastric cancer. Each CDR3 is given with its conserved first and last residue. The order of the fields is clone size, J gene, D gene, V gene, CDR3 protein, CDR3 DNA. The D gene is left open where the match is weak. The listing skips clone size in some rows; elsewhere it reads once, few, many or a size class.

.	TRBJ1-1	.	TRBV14	CASSQAPGRATEAFF	TGTGCCAGCAGCCAAGCCCCGGGGAGGGCCACTGAAGCTTTCTTT
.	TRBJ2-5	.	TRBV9	CASSFRGSNQETQYF	TGTGCCAGCAGCTTCCGAGGAAGCAACCAAGAGACCCAGTACTTC
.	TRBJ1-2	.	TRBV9	CASSPPDQYYGYTF	TGTGCCAGCAGCCCCCCGGATCAGTACTATGGCTACACCTTC
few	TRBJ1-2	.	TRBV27	CASSLQGGGGYTF	TGTGCCAGCAGTTTACAAGGGGGTGGCGGCTACACCTTC
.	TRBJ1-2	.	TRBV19	CASSWRPGTGRDGINGYTF	TGTGCCAGTAGTTGGCGACCCGGGACCGGCCGGGACGGAATAAATGGCTACACCTTC
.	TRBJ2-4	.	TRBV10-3	CAIGISLKNIQYF	TGTGCCATCGGGATAAGCCTCAAAAACATTCAGTACTTC
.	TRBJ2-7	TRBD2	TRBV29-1	CSVNGLAESYEQYF	TGCAGCGTCAACGGACTAGCGGAGTCCTACGAGCAGTACTTC
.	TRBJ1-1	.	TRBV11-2	CASSLGVRGLNTEAFF	TGTGCCAGCAGCTTAGGGGTCCGGGGATTGAACACTGAAGCTTTCTTT
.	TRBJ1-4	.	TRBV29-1	CSVEGSGDEKLFF	TGCAGCGTTGAAGGGTCAGGGGATGAAAAACTGTTTTTT
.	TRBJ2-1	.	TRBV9	CASSVEGGVRGNEQFF	TGTGCCAGCAGCGTAGAAGGGGGAGTACGTGGAAATGAGCAGTTCTTC
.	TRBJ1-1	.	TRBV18	CASSQGPDAEAFF	TGTGCCAGCTCACAGGGCCCGGATGCTGAAGCTTTCTTT
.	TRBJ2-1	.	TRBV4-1	CASSQKQGEQFF	TGCGCCAGCAGCCAAAAACAGGGCGAGCAGTTCTTC
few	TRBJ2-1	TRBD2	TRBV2	CASRGTSGRMNEQFF	TGTGCCAGCAGGGGGACTAGCGGGAGGATGAATGAGCAGTTCTTC
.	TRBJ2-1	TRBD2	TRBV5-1	CASRSGAFWTSGTDEQFF	TGCGCCAGCAGGTCCGGGGCCTTCTGGACTAGCGGGACCGATGAGCAGTTCTTC
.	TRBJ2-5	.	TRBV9	CASSARHTGLQETQYF	TGTGCCAGCAGCGCTCGTCATACAGGTTTACAAGAGACCCAGTACTTC
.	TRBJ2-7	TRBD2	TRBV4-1	CASSQGGSFTSGSYEQYF	TGCGCCAGCAGCCAAGGTGGCAGTTTTACTAGCGGAAGCTACGAGCAGTACTTC
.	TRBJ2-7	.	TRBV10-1	CASSRDQATKQYF	TGCGCCAGCAGTCGGGACCAAGCTACGAAGCAGTACTTC
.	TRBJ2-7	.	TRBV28	CASSLTEQYF	TGTGCCAGCAGTTTAACCGAGCAGTACTTC
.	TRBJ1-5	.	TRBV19	CASSIPGAGGQPQHF	TGTGCCAGTAGTATCCCAGGGGCTGGGGGACAGCCCCAGCATTTT
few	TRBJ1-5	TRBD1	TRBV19	CASSMGQLEIWPQHF	TGTGCCAGTAGTATGGGACAGTTGGAGATTTGGCCCCAGCATTTT
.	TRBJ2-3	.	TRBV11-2	CASSDDSGFADTQYF	TGTGCCAGCAGCGATGACAGTGGGTTTGCCGATACGCAGTATTTT
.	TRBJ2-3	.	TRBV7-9	CASSLLGGKDTQYF	TGTGCCAGCAGCTTATTAGGGGGTAAAGATACGCAGTATTTT
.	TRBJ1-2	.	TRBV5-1	CASSHRDNYGYTF	TGCGCCAGCAGCCACAGGGACAACTATGGCTACACCTTC
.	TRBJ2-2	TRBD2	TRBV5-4	CASSLKGLEAGELFF	TGTGCCAGCAGCTTGAAGGGACTAGAAGCCGGGGAGCTGTTTTTT
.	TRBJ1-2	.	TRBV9	CASSVDSTGGLLGYTF	TGTGCCAGCAGCGTAGATTCGACTGGTGGGCTCCTTGGCTACACCTTC
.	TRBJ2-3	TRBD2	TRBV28	CASSTTSGTITDTQYF	TGTGCCAGCAGTACCACTAGCGGGACCATCACAGATACGCAGTATTTT
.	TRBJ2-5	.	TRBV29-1	CSVEVEVAQYF	TGCAGCGTTGAAGTCGAGGTGGCCCAGTACTTC
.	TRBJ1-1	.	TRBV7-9	CASSLGTNTEAFF	TGTGCCAGCAGCTTAGGGACTAACACTGAAGCTTTCTTT
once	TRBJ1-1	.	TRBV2	CASKGDTEAFF	TGTGCCAGCAAGGGGGACACTGAAGCTTTCTTT
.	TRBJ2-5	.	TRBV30	CAWSKARWETQYF	TGTGCCTGGAGTAAGGCCCGGTGGGAGACCCAGTACTTC
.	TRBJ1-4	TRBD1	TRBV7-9	CASSFRTGAYDEKLFF	TGTGCCAGCAGCTTCAGGACAGGGGCGTACGATGAAAAACTGTTTTTT
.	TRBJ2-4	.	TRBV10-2	CASSEGAGLAKNIQYF	TGCGCCAGCAGTGAGGGGGCGGGGCTAGCCAAAAACATTCAGTACTTC
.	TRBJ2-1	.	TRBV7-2	CASSSHSTLKSNEQFF	TGTGCCAGCAGCTCACACTCGACCCTCAAATCAAATGAGCAGTTCTTC
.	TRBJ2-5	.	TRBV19	CASSTVRGETQYF	TGTGCCAGTAGTACGGTCCGTGGGGAGACCCAGTACTTC
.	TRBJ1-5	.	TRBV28	CASSPNRWVSPSTQHF	TGTGCCAGCAGTCCCAACCGTTGGGTCAGCCCCAGTACCCAGCATTTT
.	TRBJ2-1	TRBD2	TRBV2	CASTGGSSYNEQFF	TGTGCCAGCACGGGAGGGAGCTCCTACAATGAGCAGTTCTTC
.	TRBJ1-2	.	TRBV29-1	CSVERVHGYTF	TGCAGCGTTGAACGAGTGCATGGCTACACCTTC
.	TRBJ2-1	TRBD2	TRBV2	CASSEEAGGYNEQFF	TGTGCCAGCAGTGAGGAAGCGGGAGGCTACAATGAGCAGTTCTTC
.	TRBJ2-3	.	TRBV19	CASSIRADTQYF	TGTGCCAGTAGTATCAGGGCAGATACGCAGTATTTT
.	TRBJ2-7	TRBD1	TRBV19	CASSPGTGQSSYEQYF	TGTGCCAGTAGTCCCGGGACAGGTCAGAGCTCCTACGAGCAGTACTTC
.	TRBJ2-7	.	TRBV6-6	CASRPSSYEQYF	TGTGCCAGCAGGCCCAGCTCCTACGAGCAGTACTTC
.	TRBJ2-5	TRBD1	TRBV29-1	CSVVDRGQETQYF	TGCAGCGTTGTGGACAGGGGGCAAGAGACCCAGTACTTC
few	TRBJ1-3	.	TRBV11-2	CASSPRGSGNTIYF	TGTGCCAGCAGCCCCAGGGGATCCGGAAACACCATATATTTT
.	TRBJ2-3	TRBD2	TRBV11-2	CASSLDLRTSGTTSTDTQYF	TGTGCCAGCAGCTTAGATCTAAGGACTAGCGGGACGACTAGCACAGATACGCAGTATTTT
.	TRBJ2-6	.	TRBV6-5	CASSYRADSGANVLTF	TGTGCCAGCAGTTACCGTGCCGACTCTGGGGCCAACGTCCTGACTTTC
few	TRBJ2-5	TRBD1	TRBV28	CASSPQRTGKETQYF	TGTGCCAGCAGTCCTCAGAGGACAGGGAAAGAGACCCAGTACTTC
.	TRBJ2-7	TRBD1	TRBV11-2	CASTFLRGQGAHEQYF	TGTGCCAGCACCTTCCTTAGGGGACAGGGGGCCCACGAGCAGTACTTC
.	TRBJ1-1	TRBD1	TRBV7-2	CASSPKTGINTEAFF	TGTGCCAGCAGCCCTAAGACAGGGATTAACACTGAAGCTTTCTTT